This TCR beta chain was obtained from a study of blood T cell repertoires in COVID-19. Overall study: The United States, Italy and Spain were the sources of the acute and convalescent COVID-19 samples. The cDNA or gDNA used as material had been derived from T cells, B-cell-depleted T cells, or PBMCs.

Per the original data handling: For nucleated cells, counts were estimated from reference gene primer amplification. Assay used: immunoSEQ multiplex PCR; TCRdb lists only in-frame clones, some missing. V and J calls and clone size are copied from that table; D and trimming were computed from the DNA. The top ten hold roughly 4% of the sample, which has about 160,000 clones, roughly 90% seen once. V was pared by 7 bases and J by 6 bases, with 15 bases between. The CDR3 spans 13 residues. This TCR came from a woman aged 60-75 years with active or convalescent COVID-19. Sequences were obtained from peripheral blood. This chain links TRBV12-3 or TRBV12-4 with TRBJ1-2, with D possibly being TRBD1 (6 bases). Here the CDR3 reads CASTRGNWDGYTF. CDR3 bases: TGTGCCAGCACCAGGGGTAATTGGGATGGCTACACCTTC.